The next 26 T cell receptor beta chains were all read from a single sample in a study of control samples from healthy donors and cancer patients. Only in-frame clones appear in the TCRdb table, and some are missing; sequencing was by immunoSEQ multiplex PCR. The repertoire holds 150,000 or so clones, 85% to 95% seen once, with approximately 15% in the top ten. The source material was PBMCs. Source of these receptors: a man aged 55 to 70 with colorectal cancer.

Here the CDR3 reads CASSQAGTEAFF. The CDR3 DNA is TGTGCCAGCAGCCAAGCAGGAACCGAAGCTTTCTTT. The rearrangement joins TRBV3-1 (or the pseudogene TRBV3-2) to TRBJ1-1; D gene unclear. Trimming cost V 1 base and J 8 bases, with 8 bases left between them. CDR1 and CDR2 (germline): LGHDT, YNNKEL (reference sequence). The CDR3 is 12 amino acids.

The chain has TRBV24-1 and TRBJ2-2; the match to TRBD1 covers 7 bases. The CDR3 totals 14 residues. Unmatched junction bases numbered 1, after V lost 7 bases and J lost 0 bases. Germline CDR1 reads KGHDR; CDR2 reads SFDVKD. CDR3 protein: CATRDRTNTGELFF. The CDR3 bases are TGTGCCACCAGGGACAGGACGAACACCGGGGAGCTGTTTTTT.

This chain uses TRBV10-3 with TRBJ1-1; 7 bases map to TRBD1. The CDR3 sequence is 15 residues long. V dropped 6 bases and J dropped 0; count of bases not matched to a gene: 7. Germline CDR1 is ENHRY and CDR2 is SYGVKD. This CDR3 is CAIRAQTGMNTEAFF. The CDR3 DNA is TGTGCCATCAGGGCCCAGACAGGGATGAACACTGAAGCTTTCTTT.

The chain uses TRBV7-2 and TRBJ1-4; a possible D gene is TRBD1 (5 bases). This CDR3 region has 15 residues. Germline CDR1 and CDR2: SGHTA and FQGNSA. V lost 1 base to trimming and J lost 8 bases, with 14 bases between them. CDR3 residues: CASSLGGTGREKLFF. The DNA for the CDR3 is TGTGCCAGCAGCTTAGGTGGAACGGGGCGGGAAAAACTGTTTTTT. The entire variable domain, with the rest obtained from reference TRBV7-2 and TRBJ1-4, is as follows: GAGVSQSPSNKVTEKGKDVELRCDPISGHTALYWYRQSLGQGLEFLIYFQGNSAPDKSGLPSDRFSAERTGGSVSTLTIQRTQQEDSAVYLCASSLGGTGREKLFFGSGTQLSVL.

This clone was observed once. This chain links TRBV14 with TRBJ1-1; D unclear. The CDR3 has 14 residues. The germline gives CDR1 SGHDN, CDR2 FVKESK. Between the trimmed V and J ends, which lost 4 bases and 0 bases, there was a span of 9 bases. CDR3 sequence reads: CASSPDGVNTEAFF. Here the CDR3 DNA reads TGTGCCAGCAGCCCGGACGGGGTGAACACTGAAGCTTTCTTT.

V is TRBV30 and J is TRBJ1-6; D not resolved. The CDR3 runs 12 residues. The V gene lost 0 bases and the J gene lost 12 bases, with 9 bases spanning the gap. Germline V CDR1 and CDR2: GTSNPN, SVGIG (reference sequence). The CDR3 here is CAWSVISRPLHF. Written as DNA, the CDR3 is TGTGCCTGGAGTGTAATCTCGCGACCCCTCCACTTT. Full variable domain (missing parts from reference TRBV30 and TRBJ1-6): SQTIHQWPATLVQPVGSPLSLECTVEGTSNPNLYWYRQAAGRGLQLLFYSVGIGQISSEVPQNLSASRPQDRQFILSSKKLLLSDSGFYLCAWSVISRPLHFGNGTRLTVT.

The V call is TRBV19, the J call TRBJ1-2, with D possibly TRBD1 on 5 matching bases. Germline loops: CDR1 LNHDA, CDR2 SQIVND (reference sequence). Deletions cut 7 bases from V and 7 bases from J, with 19 bases between. The CDR3 loop spans 14 amino acids. The CDR3 region has the DNA TGTGCCAGTACCCCGGGGCCCGGGCGTGGTGGCTACACCTTC. Its protein product is CASTPGPGRGGYTF.

This rearrangement joins TRBV20-1 to TRBJ2-7, with D unclear. From germline, CDR1 is DFQATT and CDR2 SNEGSKA (reference sequence). This CDR3 is 10 amino acids long. V lost 5 bases and J lost 2, with 4 bases in between. The CDR3 nucleotides read TGCAGTGCTGGGACCTACGAGCAGTACTTC. Protein sequence: CSAGTYEQYF.

V and J are TRBV6-2 or TRBV6-3 and TRBJ1-3; TRBD1 might be the D (6 bases). This CDR3 comprises 17 residues. CDR1 MNHEY and CDR2 SVGEGT come from the germline V gene. With 4 bases removed from V and 2 bases from J, the gap between germline ends came to 18 bases. The CDR3 bases are TGTGCCAGCAGTTTTCCCCCCGGAGGGGGAGCTGGAAACACCATATATTTT. Encoded protein: CASSFPPGGGAGNTIYF.

The V gene is TRBV18, the J gene TRBJ2-2, with 7 nucleotides matching TRBD1. Germline CDR1 reads KGHSH; CDR2 reads LQKENI. The CDR3 length is 14 residues. The junction had 2 bases not matched to a gene; V was cut back by 3 bases and J by 4 bases. The CDR3 bases are TGTGCCAGCTCACCCCGGGACAGCACCGGGGAGCTGTTTTTT. The encoded protein is CASSPRDSTGELFF.

This sequence joins TRBV3-1 (or the pseudogene TRBV3-2) and TRBJ1-2; unclear D gene. The CDR3 has 11 amino acids. CDR1 LGHDT and CDR2 YNNKEL come from the germline V gene (reference sequence). The V end was cut by 0 bases, the J end by 10 bases, with 6 bases between. The CDR3 protein is CASSQELYYTF. The CDR3 nucleotides read TGTGCCAGCAGCCAAGAGCTATACTACACCTTC.

The chain joins TRBV29-1 to TRBJ2-3; no definite D call. CDR1 SQVTM and CDR2 ANQGSEA come from the germline V gene. Trimming pared 7 bases from V and 4 bases from J, leaving 18 bases between. The CDR3 consists of 14 residues. The CDR3 protein is CSAQVWLGPDTQYF. The CDR3 region has the DNA TGCAGCGCCCAAGTCTGGTTAGGACCAGATACGCAGTATTTT.

V usage is TRBV19 and J usage is TRBJ2-3; 10 bases fit TRBD1. In germline, CDR1 is LNHDA, CDR2 SQIVND (reference sequence). Trimming cost V 4 bases and J 3 bases; bases outside gene matches: 7. The CDR3 has 16 amino acids. The CDR3 protein is CASSKNRDRGTDTQYF. The CDR3 DNA is TGTGCCAGTAGTAAGAACCGGGACAGGGGTACAGATACGCAGTATTTT.

The chain is built from TRBV5-1 and TRBJ2-1; D is perhaps TRBD2 (6 bases). The V gene lost 4 bases and the J gene lost 9 bases, with 17 bases spanning the gap. This CDR3 is 14 amino acids long. Germline V gene lookup returns CDR1 SGHRS and CDR2 YFSETQ. In DNA form, the CDR3 reads TGCGCCAGCAGCGGCGGGACTGGTGAAGGTGAGCAGTTCTTC. This sequence encodes CASSGGTGEGEQFF.

This rearrangement joins TRBV3-1 (or the pseudogene TRBV3-2) to TRBJ2-7; no clear D. This CDR3 comprises 11 residues. V lost 4 bases, J lost 1 base, and 2 bases lay in between. The germline V gene encodes CDR1 LGHDT and CDR2 YNNKEL (reference sequence). The CDR3 sequence: CASSRSYEQYF. The DNA for the CDR3 is TGTGCCAGCAGCCGATCCTACGAGCAGTACTTC.

The chain has TRBV5-1 and TRBJ2-5, with D perhaps TRBD1 (6 bases). Germline CDR1 reads SGHRS; CDR2 reads YFSETQ. V dropped 0 bases and J dropped 3 bases, with 6 bases sitting between them. CDR3 length equals 13 residues. CDR3 DNA: TGCGCCAGCAGCTTGGGACAGGAAGAGACCCAGTACTTC. It codes for CASSLGQEETQYF.

The CDR3 protein is CASSLGQGRMETQYF. The DNA of the CDR3 is TGCGCCAGCAGCTTGGGACAGGGTAGGATGGAGACCCAGTACTTC. The rearrangement uses TRBV5-1 and TRBJ2-5, with 7 bases identical to TRBD1. The CDR3 consists of 15 residues. Germline lookup yields CDR1 SGHRS and CDR2 YFSETQ. With 0 bases clipped from V and 5 bases from J, the junction kept 7 bases outside the gene matches.

The chain recombines TRBV3-1 (or the pseudogene TRBV3-2) with TRBJ2-3; the D call may be TRBD1 or TRBD2 (7 bases each). Germline CDR1 reads LGHDT; CDR2 reads YNNKEL (reference sequence). V lost 3 bases to trimming and J lost 5 bases, with 12 bases between them. The CDR3 totals 14 residues. In DNA, the CDR3 is TGTGCCAGCAGCCAGACAGGGAGGGGAGATACGCAGTATTTT. It is translated as CASSQTGRGDTQYF.

The chain combines TRBV7-2 with TRBJ1-1; D perhaps matches TRBD1 (5 bases). Germline V gives CDR1 SGHTA, CDR2 FQGNSA. V lost 1 base, J lost 4 bases, and 10 bases lay in between. CDR3 length: 14 residues. The CDR3 DNA follows: TGTGCCAGCAGCTTAGAGGGGAGGCGCACTGAAGCTTTCTTT. Encoded protein: CASSLEGRRTEAFF.

The chain links TRBV3-1 (or the pseudogene TRBV3-2) to TRBJ2-5; TRBD2 matches at 8 bases. In germline, CDR1 is LGHDT, CDR2 YNNKEL (reference sequence). Trimming at V came to 6 bases and at J to 5 bases, leaving 5 bases not matched to a gene. The CDR3 contains 13 residues. CDR3 nucleotides: TGTGCCAGCAGGCCCGGGGGGGCTGAGACCCAGTACTTC. Translation: CASRPGGAETQYF.

The rearrangement joins TRBV7-8 to TRBJ2-7; 10 bases line up with TRBD1. This CDR3 has 15 residues. Germline V lookup: CDR1 SGHVS, CDR2 FQNEAQ. V was pared by 2 bases and J by 2 bases, with 3 bases of the junction left unmatched. The chain's CDR3 is CASSLTDRGPYEQYF. The CDR3 coding sequence is TGTGCCAGCAGCTTAACCGACAGGGGGCCCTACGAGCAGTACTTC. Full variable domain (outside the CDR3, taken from reference TRBV7-8 and TRBJ2-7): GAGVSQSPRYKVAKRGQDVALRCDPISGHVSLFWYQQALGQGPEFLTYFQNEAQLDKSGLPSDRFFAERPEGSVSTLKIQRTQQEDSAVYLCASSLTDRGPYEQYFGPGTRLTVT.

The CDR3 protein is CASSQERGGHNNSPLHF. The DNA for the CDR3 is TGCGCCAGCAGCCAAGAACGTGGGGGGCATAATAATTCACCCCTCCACTTT. V and J are TRBV4-1 and TRBJ1-6; maybe TRBD1 (6 bases). CDR3 length: 17 amino acids. In germline, CDR1 is MGHRA, CDR2 YSYEKL. V lost 0 bases, J lost 5 bases, and 14 bases lay in between.

This sequence joins TRBV7-9 and TRBJ1-2; 10 bases agree with TRBD1. J lost 4 bases, V lost 3 bases, and 8 bases had no gene match. The CDR3 extends over 16 amino acids. Per the germline V gene, CDR1 is SEHNR and CDR2 is FQNEAQ (reference sequence). CDR3 in DNA: TGTGCCAGCAGCTTGACAGGGGGCGCGGGGATCTATGGCTACACCTTC. Protein: CASSLTGGAGIYGYTF. Supplemented by reference TRBV7-9 and TRBJ1-2, the full variable domain reads DTGVSQNPRHKITKRGQNVTFRCDPISEHNRLYWYRQTLGQGPEFLTYFQNEAQLEKSRLLSDRFSAERPKGSFSTLEIQRTEQGDSAMYLCASSLTGGAGIYGYTFGSGTRLTVV.

The V call is TRBV19, the J call TRBJ1-5; no definite D call. Trimming cost V 2 bases and J 5 bases, with 7 bases left between them. Germline loops: CDR1 LNHDA, CDR2 SQIVND (reference sequence). This CDR3 has 13 residues. CDR3 amino acids: CASSISGDQPQHF. DNA of the CDR3: TGTGCCAGTAGTATATCGGGTGATCAGCCCCAGCATTTT.

The chain carries TRBV3-1 (or the pseudogene TRBV3-2) and TRBJ2-7; a weak D match, TRBD1 (6 bases). V dropped 5 bases and J dropped 5 bases, with 13 bases sitting between them. This CDR3 is 13 amino acids long. Per the germline V gene, CDR1 is LGHDT and CDR2 is YNNKEL (reference sequence). The CDR3 sequence is CASSAQGIDEQYF. The CDR3 DNA is TGTGCCAGCAGCGCCCAGGGGATCGACGAGCAGTACTTC.

The gene calls are TRBV5-4 and TRBJ2-1, with TRBD1 matching 7 bases. This CDR3 comprises 15 residues. CDR1 and CDR2 (germline): SGHNT, YYREEE (reference sequence). With V trimmed by 4 bases and J by 1 base, 5 bases remained unmatched. The CDR3: CASSQDRPSYNEQFF. CDR3 in DNA: TGTGCCAGCAGCCAGGACAGGCCTTCCTACAATGAGCAGTTCTTC.